This TCR beta chain appears in the sequencing data of a study of cytomegalovirus exposure and HLA in healthy donors. Study-wide findings and caveats: Subsequent analysis revealed that first-cohort TCR clusters tended to co-occur in the roughly 120 validation repertoires.

Germline CDR1 is LGHNA and CDR2 is YNFKEQ. Trimming stripped 4 bases from V and 2 bases from J, with 14 bases between. CDR3 length: 15 residues. Of note for this clone: Antigen: not known.

Some clones are missing from TCRdb's copy, which holds only in-frame ones; the method was immunoSEQ multiplex PCR. The data contain 150,000 or so clones, 90% of them seen just once; the ten biggest clones take up 5.5% to 7%. This receptor was identified in a woman aged 25 to 39 in good health and CMV-seropositive. The chain employs TRBV4-2 and TRBJ2-5, with D possibly being TRBD2 (6 bases). Sequencing was performed on PBMCs. CDR3 region: CASSPSGLAQETQYF. The CDR3 coding sequence is TGTGCCAGCAGCCCATCGGGACTGGCACAAGAGACCCAGTACTTC.